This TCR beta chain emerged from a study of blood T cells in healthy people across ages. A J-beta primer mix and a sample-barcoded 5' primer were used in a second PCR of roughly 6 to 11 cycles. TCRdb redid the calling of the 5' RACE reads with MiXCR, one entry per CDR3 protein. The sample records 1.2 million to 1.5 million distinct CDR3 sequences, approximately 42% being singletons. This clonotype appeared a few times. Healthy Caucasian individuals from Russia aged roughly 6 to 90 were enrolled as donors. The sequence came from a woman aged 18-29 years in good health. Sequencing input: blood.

The CDR3 region is CASSPQGSEGPYGYTF. Written as DNA, the CDR3 is TGCGCCAGCAGCCCCCAGGGGTCAGAGGGGCCCTATGGCTACACCTTC. This chain uses TRBV4-1 with TRBJ1-2; D may be TRBD1 (6 bases). CDR1 is MGHRA and CDR2 is YSYEKL in the germline V gene. The CDR3 extends over 16 amino acids. Trimming stripped 4 bases from V and 4 bases from J, with 19 bases between.